This TCR beta chain emerged from a study of cytomegalovirus exposure and HLA in healthy donors. Comment on this clone: The antigen is undetermined.

The donors, nominally healthy at sampling, likely had unrecorded immune exposures. Study-level results: In an earlier analysis, productive rearrangement rates for most beta V segments clustered near 87% or 30%. In a later analysis, most CMV-associated TCR beta chains appeared HLA-restricted.

This CDR3 has 13 amino acids. CDR1 and CDR2 from the germline V gene are MDHEN and SYDVKM. V shed 7 bases, J shed 6 bases, and the junction held 5 bases outside the gene matches. 13 Jbeta primers and 60 Vbeta primers were used for the PCR. Data came from immunoSEQ multiplex PCR; TCRdb stores just in-frame clones and leaves some out. Among 210,000 or so clones listed, roughly 79% were seen once. This chain links TRBV28 with TRBJ2-2; TRBD2 matches 7 bases. The receptor comes from a woman in her forties in good health and CMV-seronegative. Material: PBMCs. As DNA, the CDR3 is TGTGCCAGCACGGCCGCGGGGGCCGGGGAGCTGTTTTTT. Its translation is CASTAAGAGELFF.